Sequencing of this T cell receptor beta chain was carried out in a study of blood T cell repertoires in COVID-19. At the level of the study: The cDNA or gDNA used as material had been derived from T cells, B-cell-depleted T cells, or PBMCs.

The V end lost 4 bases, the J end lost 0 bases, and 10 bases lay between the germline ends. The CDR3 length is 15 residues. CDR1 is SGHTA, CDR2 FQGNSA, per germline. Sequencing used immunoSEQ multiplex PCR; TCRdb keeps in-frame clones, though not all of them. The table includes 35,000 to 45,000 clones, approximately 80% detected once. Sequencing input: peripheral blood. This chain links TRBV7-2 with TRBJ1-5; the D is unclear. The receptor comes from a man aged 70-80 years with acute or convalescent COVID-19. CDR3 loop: CASSSGLHSNQPQHF. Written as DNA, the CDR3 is TGTGCCAGCAGCTCAGGACTCCATAGCAATCAGCCCCAGCATTTT.